The 8 T cell receptor beta chains below all came from one sample that was sequenced in a study of T cells in Graves' hyperthyroidism and ophthalmopathy. The TCR beta CDR3 regions underwent amplification using RNA transcripts as the source. Initially, a first-round RT-PCR of the TCR CDR3 employed the HTBI primer set. Each CDR3 protein gets one entry after TCRdb re-called the multiplex PCR reads with MiXCR. The data contain about 500,000 distinct CDR3 sequences, approximately 16% of them singletons. The specimen was blood. These receptors all stem from a woman younger than 45 with Graves' ophthalmopathy.

This clonotype has a handful of counts. The chain uses TRBV10-3 and TRBJ2-3; 10 bases are shared with TRBD2. J was trimmed by 2 bases and V by 4 bases; bases with no gene match: 3. Germline-derived CDR1 and CDR2 are ENHRY and SYGVKD. The CDR3 extends over 15 amino acids. The CDR3 sequence: CAISGTSGSTDTQYF. CDR3 nucleotides: TGTGCCATCAGTGGGACTAGCGGATCCACAGATACGCAGTATTTT.

This clonotype was seen a handful of times. CDR3 nucleotide sequence: TGTGCCAGCAGTTCCCCCGGGAACTATGGCTACACCTTC. It yields the protein CASSSPGNYGYTF. The V gene is TRBV7-2, the J gene TRBJ1-2; D gene uncertain. Germline CDR1 SGHTA, CDR2 FQGNSA. The V and J ends lost 6 bases and 2 bases respectively, with 10 bases between them. The CDR3 sequence is 13 residues long.

The gene calls are TRBV10-2 and TRBJ2-5; 13 bases match TRBD2. The CDR3 length is 18 residues. V was pared by 6 bases and J by 5 bases, with 15 bases of the junction left unmatched. Germline V CDR1 and CDR2: WSHSY, SAAADI. CDR3 region: CASSRFPRTSGSMETQYF. In DNA, the CDR3 is TGCGCCAGCAGCCGATTCCCTCGGACTAGCGGGAGTATGGAGACCCAGTACTTC.

This clonotype was seen repeatedly, ten times or more. The chain carries TRBV7-2 and TRBJ2-2; a possible D gene is TRBD2 (7 bases). The V end lost 1 base, the J end lost 3 bases, and 15 bases lay between the germline ends. Germline assignment: CDR1 SGHTA and CDR2 FQGNSA. This CDR3 has 17 amino acids. Here the CDR3 DNA reads TGTGCCAGCAGCTTAGGAGTTCGCGGGGGCTACACCGGGGAGCTGTTTTTT. It translates to CASSLGVRGGYTGELFF.

There are a few counts of this clonotype. The CDR3 loop reads CASSLGYPKSTDTQYF. The CDR3 coding sequence is TGTGCCAGCAGCTTAGGCTATCCTAAAAGCACAGATACGCAGTATTTT. This rearrangement joins TRBV7-3 to TRBJ2-3; D gene ambiguous. The CDR3 covers 16 residues. Germline loops: CDR1 SGHTA, CDR2 FQGTGA. Trimming removed 2 bases from V and 0 bases from J, with 12 bases in between.

At least ten counts were recorded for this clonotype. The rearrangement uses TRBV28 and TRBJ2-1; 8 bases are shared with TRBD2. V lost 5 bases and J lost 7; bases outside the gene matches: 10. CDR1 and CDR2 from the germline V gene are MDHEN and SYDVKM. This CDR3 spans 15 amino acids. The CDR3 DNA reads TGTGCCAGCAGTGACCCCGGGAGGGCCGTGAATGAGCAGTTCTTC. It translates to CASSDPGRAVNEQFF.

This clonotype was seen a few times. The rearrangement joins TRBV5-4 to TRBJ2-5; maybe TRBD2 (5 bases). Per the germline V gene, CDR1 is SGHNT and CDR2 is YYREEE (reference sequence). Between the trimmed V and J ends, which lost 0 bases and 3 bases, there was a span of 9 bases. The CDR3 runs to 14 residues. The CDR3 here is CASSLASGKETQYF. In nucleotides, the CDR3 is TGTGCCAGCAGCTTGGCTTCCGGGAAAGAGACCCAGTACTTC.

This clonotype was detected ten times or more. The CDR3 here is CASSYIHRYQETQYF. The CDR3 DNA is TGTGCCAGCAGTTATATTCATAGGTACCAAGAGACCCAGTACTTC. The chain links TRBV28 to TRBJ2-5, with no clear D. Trimming removed 4 bases from V and 0 bases from J, with 12 bases in between. CDR1 is MDHEN and CDR2 is SYDVKM in the germline V gene. The CDR3 extends over 15 amino acids. Together with reference TRBV28 and TRBJ2-5, the CDR3 gives the full variable domain: DVKVTQSSRYLVKRTGEKVFLECVQDMDHENMFWYRQDPGLGLRLIYFSYDVKMKEKGDIPEGYSVSREKKERFSLILESASTNQTSMYLCASSYIHRYQETQYFGPGTRLLVL.